This T cell receptor (beta chain) was sequenced during a study of T cells after somatic rescue of genetic block. Sequencing used immunoSEQ multiplex PCR; TCRdb keeps in-frame clones, though not all of them. The sample includes approximately 67,000 clones, around 92% of them seen just once. With 3 bases removed from V and 0 bases from J, the gap between germline ends came to 12 bases. Germline-derived CDR1 and CDR2 are SGDLS and YYNGEE. This CDR3 is built from 16 residues. The V gene is TRBV9, the J gene TRBJ1-4; tentative D call: TRBD1 (5 bases). Sequencing was carried out using peripheral blood mononuclear cells (PBMCs). This sequence was found in a man aged 40-49 years. The CDR3 DNA reads TGTGCCAGCAGCGGGGGGACGGCTACAACTAATGAAAAACTGTTTTTT. It specifies CASSGGTATTNEKLFF.